This T cell receptor (beta chain) was recorded in a study of siplizumab effects on memory and regulatory T cells. Overall study results and limits: Both greater diversity than memory cells and a major contribution to the alloresponse seemed to characterize naive T cells. Reactions containing siplizumab showed mappable alloreactive CD4+ clones averaging 68.8% Treg-derived, versus about 27% in controls. Unstimulated subset assignment was obtained for only a minor fraction of alloreactive clones.

In regard to this clone: Its antigen remains unknown.

CDR1 is LNHNV and CDR2 is YYDKDF in the germline V gene (reference sequence). CDR3 length: 14 amino acids. Trimming shortened V by 2 bases and J by 6 bases, and 13 bases separated the two germline ends. Produced via immunoSEQ multiplex PCR; TCRdb's table is partial and in-frame only. The sample holds about 110,000 clones, 92% seen once. This sequence originates from a human donor in good health. What was sequenced was CD4+ T cells sorted from blood. The J gene is TRBJ1-1, the V gene TRBV15; D is unresolved. The CDR3 bases are TGTGCCACCAGCAGATCCGTGCCGGGCGCTGAAGCTTTCTTT. This gives the protein CATSRSVPGAEAFF.